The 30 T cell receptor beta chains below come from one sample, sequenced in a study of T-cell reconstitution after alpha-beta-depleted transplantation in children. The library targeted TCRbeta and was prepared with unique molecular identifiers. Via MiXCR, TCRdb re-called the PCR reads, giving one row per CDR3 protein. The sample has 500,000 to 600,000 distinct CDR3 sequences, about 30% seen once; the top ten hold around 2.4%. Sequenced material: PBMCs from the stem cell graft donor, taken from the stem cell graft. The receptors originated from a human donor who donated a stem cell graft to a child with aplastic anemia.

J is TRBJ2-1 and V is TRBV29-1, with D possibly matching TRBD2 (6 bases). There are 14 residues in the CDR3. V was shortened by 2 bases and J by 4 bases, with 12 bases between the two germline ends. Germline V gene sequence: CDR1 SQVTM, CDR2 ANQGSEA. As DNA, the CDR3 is TGCAGCGTTGAACGGGGGACGGAGTACAATGAGCAGTTCTTC. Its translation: CSVERGTEYNEQFF.

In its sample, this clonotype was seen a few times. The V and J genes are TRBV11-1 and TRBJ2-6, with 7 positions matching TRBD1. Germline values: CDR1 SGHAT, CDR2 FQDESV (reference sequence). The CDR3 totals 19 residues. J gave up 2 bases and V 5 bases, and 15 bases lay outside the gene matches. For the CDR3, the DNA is TGTGCCAGCAGCCTAAAAACGGGACAGCCTTTCGCTGGGGCCAACGTCCTGACTTTC. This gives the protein CASSLKTGQPFAGANVLTF.

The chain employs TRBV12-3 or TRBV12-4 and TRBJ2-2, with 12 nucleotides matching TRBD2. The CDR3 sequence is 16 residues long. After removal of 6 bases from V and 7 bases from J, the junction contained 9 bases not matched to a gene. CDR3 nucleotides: TGTGCCAGCAGGGCTCTAGCGGGAGGGCAAGGCGGGGAGCTGTTTTTT. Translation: CASRALAGGQGGELFF.

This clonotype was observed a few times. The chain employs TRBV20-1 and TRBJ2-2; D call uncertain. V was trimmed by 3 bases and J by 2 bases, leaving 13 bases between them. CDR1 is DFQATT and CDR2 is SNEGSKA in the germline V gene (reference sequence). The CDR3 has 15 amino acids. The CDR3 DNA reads TGCAGTGCTAGTCCCCCGTGGGGTAACACCGGGGAGCTGTTTTTT. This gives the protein CSASPPWGNTGELFF.

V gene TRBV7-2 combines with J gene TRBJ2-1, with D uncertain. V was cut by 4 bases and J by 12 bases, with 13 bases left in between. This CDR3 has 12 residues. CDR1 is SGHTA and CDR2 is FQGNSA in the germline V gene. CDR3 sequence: CASSSGSRWQFF. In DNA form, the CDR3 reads TGTGCCAGCAGCTCCGGTTCTCGTTGGCAGTTCTTC.

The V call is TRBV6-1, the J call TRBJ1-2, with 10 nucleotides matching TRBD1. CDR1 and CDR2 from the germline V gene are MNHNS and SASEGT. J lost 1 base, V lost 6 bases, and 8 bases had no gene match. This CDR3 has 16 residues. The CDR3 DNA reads TGTGCCAGCAGCCCTAGACAGGGGGCTTATAACTATGGCTACACCTTC. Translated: CASSPRQGAYNYGYTF.

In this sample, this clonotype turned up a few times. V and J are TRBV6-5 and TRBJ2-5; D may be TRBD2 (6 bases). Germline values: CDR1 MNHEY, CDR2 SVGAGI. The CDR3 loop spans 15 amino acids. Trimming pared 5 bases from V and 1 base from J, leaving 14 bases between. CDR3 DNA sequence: TGTGCCAGCAGTCGGGGCGGGGCGTTCCAAGAGACCCAGTACTTC. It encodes CASSRGGAFQETQYF.

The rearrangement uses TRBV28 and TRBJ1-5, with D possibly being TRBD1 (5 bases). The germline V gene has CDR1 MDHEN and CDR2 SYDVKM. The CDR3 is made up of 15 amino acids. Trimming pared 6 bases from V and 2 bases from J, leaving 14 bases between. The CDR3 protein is CASSKSGSGNQPQHF. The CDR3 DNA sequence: TGTGCCAGCAGCAAGTCAGGGTCTGGCAATCAGCCCCAGCATTTT. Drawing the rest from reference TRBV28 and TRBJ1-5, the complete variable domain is DVKVTQSSRYLVKRTGEKVFLECVQDMDHENMFWYRQDPGLGLRLIYFSYDVKMKEKGDIPEGYSVSREKKERFSLILESASTNQTSMYLCASSKSGSGNQPQHFGDGTRLSIL.

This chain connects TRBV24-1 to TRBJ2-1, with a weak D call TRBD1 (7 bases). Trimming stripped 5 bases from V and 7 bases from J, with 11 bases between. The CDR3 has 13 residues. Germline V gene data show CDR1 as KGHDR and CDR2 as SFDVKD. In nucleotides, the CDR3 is TGTGCCACCAGTGGTCCAGGGGGGAATGAGCAGTTCTTC. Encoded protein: CATSGPGGNEQFF.

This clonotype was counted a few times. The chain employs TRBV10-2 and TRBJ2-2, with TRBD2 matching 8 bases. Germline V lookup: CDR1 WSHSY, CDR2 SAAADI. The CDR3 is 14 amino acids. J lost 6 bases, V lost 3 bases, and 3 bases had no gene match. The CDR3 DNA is TGCGCCAGCAGTGACCCGGGAGGGTCCGGGGAGCTGTTTTTT. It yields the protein CASSDPGGSGELFF.

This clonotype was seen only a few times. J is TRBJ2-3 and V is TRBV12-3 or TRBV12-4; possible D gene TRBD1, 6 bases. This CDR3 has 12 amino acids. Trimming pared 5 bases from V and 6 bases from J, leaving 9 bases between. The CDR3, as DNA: TGTGCCAGCAGTCAAACAGGGGATACGCAGTATTTT. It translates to CASSQTGDTQYF.

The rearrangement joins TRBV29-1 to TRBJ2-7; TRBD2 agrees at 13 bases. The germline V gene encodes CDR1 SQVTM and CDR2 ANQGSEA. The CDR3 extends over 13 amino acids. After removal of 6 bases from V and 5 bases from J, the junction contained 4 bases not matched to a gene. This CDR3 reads CSVGTSGNNEQYF. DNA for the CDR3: TGCAGCGTGGGGACTAGCGGGAACAACGAGCAGTACTTC.

This CDR3 reads CASSGARGNQPQHF. CDR3 nucleotides: TGTGCCAGCAGCGGCGCGCGGGGCAATCAGCCCCAGCATTTT. This sequence joins TRBV25-1 and TRBJ1-5; no reliable D call. CDR3 length: 14 amino acids. V lost 6 bases, J lost 2 bases, and 11 bases lay in between. CDR1 is MGHDK and CDR2 is SYGVNS in the germline V gene.

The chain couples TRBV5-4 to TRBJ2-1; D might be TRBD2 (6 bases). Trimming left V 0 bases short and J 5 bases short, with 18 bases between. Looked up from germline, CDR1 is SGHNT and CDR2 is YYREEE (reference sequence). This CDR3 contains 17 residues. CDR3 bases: TGTGCCAGCAGCTTGGTTGTAGACGGGACTCGCCACAATGAGCAGTTCTTC. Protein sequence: CASSLVVDGTRHNEQFF.

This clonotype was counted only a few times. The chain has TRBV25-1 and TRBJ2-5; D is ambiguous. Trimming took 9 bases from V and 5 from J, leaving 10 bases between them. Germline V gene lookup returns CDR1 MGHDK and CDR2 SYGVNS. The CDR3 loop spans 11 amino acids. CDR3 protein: CASRNVETQYF. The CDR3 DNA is TGTGCCAGTAGGAATGTGGAGACCCAGTACTTC.

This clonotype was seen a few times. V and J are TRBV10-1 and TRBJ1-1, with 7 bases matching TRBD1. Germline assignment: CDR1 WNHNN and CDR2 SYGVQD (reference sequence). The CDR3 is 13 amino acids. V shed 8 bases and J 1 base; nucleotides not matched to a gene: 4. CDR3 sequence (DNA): TGCGCCAGCTCGGGACAGCCGAACACTGAAGCTTTCTTT. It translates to CASSGQPNTEAFF.

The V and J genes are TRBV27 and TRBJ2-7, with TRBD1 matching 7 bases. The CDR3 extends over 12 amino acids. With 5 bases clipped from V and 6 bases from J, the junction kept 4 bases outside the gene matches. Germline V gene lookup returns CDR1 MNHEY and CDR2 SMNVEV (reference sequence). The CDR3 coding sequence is TGTGCCAGCAGTCTGACAGGGCGCGAGCAGTACGTC. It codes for CASSLTGREQYV.

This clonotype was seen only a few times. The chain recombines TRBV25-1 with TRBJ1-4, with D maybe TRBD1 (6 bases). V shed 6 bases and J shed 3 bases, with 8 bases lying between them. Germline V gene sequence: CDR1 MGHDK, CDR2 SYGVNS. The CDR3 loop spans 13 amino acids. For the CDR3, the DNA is TGTGCCAGCAGGACAGGCGCTAATGAAAAACTGTTTTTT. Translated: CASRTGANEKLFF. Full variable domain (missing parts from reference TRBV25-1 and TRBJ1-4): EADIYQTPRYLVIGTGKKITLECSQTMGHDKMYWYQQDPGMELHLIHYSYGVNSTEKGDLSSESTVSRIRTEHFPLTLESARPSHTSQYLCASRTGANEKLFFGSGTQLSVL.

In nucleotides, the CDR3 is TGTGCCAGCAGCTTTCAGGTCACAGATACGCAGTATTTT. Translated, it gives CASSFQVTDTQYF. This chain uses TRBV7-2 with TRBJ2-3, with D unclear. Trimming removed 3 bases at V and 2 bases at J, with 6 bases between. This CDR3 region has 13 residues. The germline gives CDR1 SGHTA, CDR2 FQGNSA.

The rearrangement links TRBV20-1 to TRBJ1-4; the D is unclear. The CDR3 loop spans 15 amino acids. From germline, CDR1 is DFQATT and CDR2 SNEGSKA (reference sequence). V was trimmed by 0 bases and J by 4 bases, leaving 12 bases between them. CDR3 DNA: TGCAGTGCTAGAGATCCTGAGATGTATAATGAAAAACTGTTTTTT. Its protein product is CSARDPEMYNEKLFF.

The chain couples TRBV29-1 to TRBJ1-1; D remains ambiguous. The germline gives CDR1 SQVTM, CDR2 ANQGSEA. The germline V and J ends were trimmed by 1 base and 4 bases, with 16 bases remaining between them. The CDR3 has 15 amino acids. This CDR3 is CSVEGGGSFSTEAFF. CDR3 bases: TGCAGCGTTGAAGGAGGAGGGAGCTTTAGCACTGAAGCTTTCTTT.

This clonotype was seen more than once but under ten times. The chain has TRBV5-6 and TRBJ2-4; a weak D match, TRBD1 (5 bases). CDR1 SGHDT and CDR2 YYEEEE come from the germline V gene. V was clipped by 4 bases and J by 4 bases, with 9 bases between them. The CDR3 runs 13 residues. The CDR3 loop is CASSVGPKNIQYF. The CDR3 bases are TGTGCCAGCAGCGTGGGGCCTAAAAACATTCAGTACTTC.

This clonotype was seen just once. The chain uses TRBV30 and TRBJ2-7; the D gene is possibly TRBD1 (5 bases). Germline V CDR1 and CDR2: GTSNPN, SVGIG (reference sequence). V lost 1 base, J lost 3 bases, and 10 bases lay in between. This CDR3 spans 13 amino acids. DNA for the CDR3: TGTGCCTGGAGTGGGCCAGGGATCTACGAGCAGTACTTC. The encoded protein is CAWSGPGIYEQYF. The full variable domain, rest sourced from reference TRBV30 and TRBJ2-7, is SQTIHQWPATLVQPVGSPLSLECTVEGTSNPNLYWYRQAAGRGLQLLFYSVGIGQISSEVPQNLSASRPQDRQFILSSKKLLLSDSGFYLCAWSGPGIYEQYFGPGTRLTVT.

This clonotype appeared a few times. CDR3: CAARQGTEAFF. For the CDR3, the DNA is TGTGCCGCAAGACAGGGAACTGAAGCTTTCTTT. The V gene is TRBV6-5, the J gene TRBJ1-1; 7 bases are a match to TRBD1. V gave up 11 bases and J gave up 5 bases; unmatched junction bases: 5. Germline-derived CDR1 and CDR2 are MNHEY and SVGAGI. The CDR3 covers 11 residues.

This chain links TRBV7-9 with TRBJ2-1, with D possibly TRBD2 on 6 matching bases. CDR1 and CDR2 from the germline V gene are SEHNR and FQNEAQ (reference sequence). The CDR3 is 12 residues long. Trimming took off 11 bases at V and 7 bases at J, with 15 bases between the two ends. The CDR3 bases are TGTGCCTCTCCAGGGACTCAGAATGAGCAGTTCTTC. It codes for CASPGTQNEQFF.

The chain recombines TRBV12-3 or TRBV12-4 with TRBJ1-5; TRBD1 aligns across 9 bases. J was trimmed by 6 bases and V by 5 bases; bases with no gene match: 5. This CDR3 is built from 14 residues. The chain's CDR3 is CASSETGGSQPQHF. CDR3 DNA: TGTGCCAGCAGTGAGACAGGGGGGTCTCAGCCCCAGCATTTT.

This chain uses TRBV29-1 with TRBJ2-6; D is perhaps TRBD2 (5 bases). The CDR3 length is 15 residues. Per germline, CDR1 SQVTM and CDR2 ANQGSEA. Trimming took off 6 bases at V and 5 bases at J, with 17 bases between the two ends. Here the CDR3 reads CSVLGIPGRANVLTF. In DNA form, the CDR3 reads TGCAGCGTCCTCGGGATCCCCGGCAGGGCCAACGTCCTGACTTTC.

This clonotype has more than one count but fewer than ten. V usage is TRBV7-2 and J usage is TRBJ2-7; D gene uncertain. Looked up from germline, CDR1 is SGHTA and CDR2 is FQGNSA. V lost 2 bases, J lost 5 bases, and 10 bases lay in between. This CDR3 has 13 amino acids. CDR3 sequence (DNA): TGTGCCAGCAGCTTAAGGCAAGGAAACGAGCAGTACGTC. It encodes CASSLRQGNEQYV.

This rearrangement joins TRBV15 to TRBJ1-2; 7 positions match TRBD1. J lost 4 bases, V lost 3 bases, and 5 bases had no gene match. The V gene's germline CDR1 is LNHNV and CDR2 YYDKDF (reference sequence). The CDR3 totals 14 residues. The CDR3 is CATSSIGTAYGYTF. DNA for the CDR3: TGTGCCACCAGCAGTATTGGGACAGCCTATGGCTACACCTTC.

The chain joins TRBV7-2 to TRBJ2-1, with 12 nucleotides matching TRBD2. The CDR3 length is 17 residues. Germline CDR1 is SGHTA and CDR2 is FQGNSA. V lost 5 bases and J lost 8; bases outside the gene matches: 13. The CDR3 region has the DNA TGTGCCAGCAGCCCCAAGGGAGGGGCTAGCGGGAGGGATGAGCAGTTCTTC. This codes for CASSPKGGASGRDEQFF.